This TCR beta chain was captured in a study of shared clonotypes between healthy human individuals. V shed 5 bases and J 8 bases; nucleotides not matched to a gene: 6. Per germline, CDR1 SGHTA and CDR2 FQGTGA. This CDR3 is built from 13 residues. This clone was counted a single time. Caucasian adults living in Nashville, Tennessee, provided all samples. The repertoire was sequenced with immunoSEQ multiplex PCR; TCRdb's copy has only in-frame clones and lacks some. Of around 2.5 million clones in the sample, 93% are singletons; the top ten hold around 0.37%. The V gene is TRBV7-3, the J gene TRBJ1-3; 7 bases match TRBD1. The sequenced sample was naive CD4+ T cells from PBMCs. Described subset: CD45RA+ positively selected. This clonotype was sampled from a young man in good health. Some clones in this sample may be carry-over from other donors' samples. The DNA of the CDR3 is TGTGCCAGCAGCCAAGCAGGGGGTTACACCATATATTTT. This codes for CASSQAGGYTIYF.